The 26 T cell receptor beta chains listed next were all sequenced from one sample in a study of CD8 T cells in ankylosing spondylitis. Regarding the study as a whole: Fewer than 10 highly homologous variants formed a TCR beta motif that appeared characteristic of ankylosing spondylitis blood.

Each CDR3 protein gets one entry after TCRdb re-called the 5' RACE reads with MiXCR. The sample yields fewer than 550,000 distinct CDR3 sequences, about 5% seen once. No antigen has been assigned to these receptors. The sample was blood, either unsorted or a sorted T cell fraction (not recorded which). The receptors originated from a male donor with ankylosing spondylitis.

This clonotype was found many times. The chain combines TRBV6-5 with TRBJ1-2, with TRBD1 matching over 9 bases. The CDR3 totals 15 residues. Trimming cost V 4 bases and J 8 bases; bases outside gene matches: 11. Germline V CDR1 and CDR2: MNHEY, SVGAGI. The CDR3 is CASSSLQGAMRGYTF. CDR3 DNA sequence: TGTGCCAGCAGTTCGTTACAGGGGGCAATGAGGGGCTACACCTTC.

In this sample, this clonotype turned up many times. The chain joins TRBV12-3 or TRBV12-4 to TRBJ2-1; unclear D gene. The CDR3 consists of 14 residues. V was shortened by 6 bases and J by 5 bases, with 14 bases between the two germline ends. The CDR3 DNA reads TGTGCCAGCAGCCCTGGAAGGCCACACAATGAGCAGTTCTTC. Translation gives CASSPGRPHNEQFF.

This clonotype was counted many times. V is TRBV4-3 and J is TRBJ2-1; 10 nucleotides agree with TRBD1. The CDR3 is 17 amino acids. The germline gives CDR1 LGHNA, CDR2 YSLEER. The J segment lost 5 bases and the V segment lost 0 bases, leaving 7 bases of the junction unmatched. The CDR3 DNA reads as TGCGCCAGCAGCCAAGATGTCTCGGGACAGGGGAACAATGAGCAGTTCTTC. This sequence encodes CASSQDVSGQGNNEQFF.

This clonotype appeared many times. V and J are TRBV12-3 or TRBV12-4 and TRBJ1-5, with D uncertain. The CDR3 loop spans 15 amino acids. Trimming left V 3 bases short and J 0 bases short, with 9 bases between. CDR3 residues: CASSFGDYSNQPQHF. The CDR3 nucleotides are TGTGCCAGCAGTTTCGGGGATTATAGCAATCAGCCCCAGCATTTT.

This clonotype was recorded many times. The rearrangement uses TRBV5-1 and TRBJ2-2, with 10 bases matching TRBD2. The CDR3 length is 15 residues. Trimming cost V 8 bases and J 6 bases; bases outside gene matches: 10. Germline values: CDR1 SGHRS, CDR2 YFSETQ. Written as DNA, the CDR3 is TGCGCCAGTCGACCTAGCGGGGGAATGTCCGGGGAGCTGTTTTTT. Protein sequence: CASRPSGGMSGELFF.

This clonotype has only a few counts. The genes are TRBV28 and TRBJ2-7; 7 nucleotides match TRBD1. The V and J ends lost 5 bases and 3 bases, in that order; junction bases with no gene match: 7. The CDR3 is 14 amino acids. CDR1 MDHEN and CDR2 SYDVKM come from the germline V gene. The DNA for the CDR3 is TGTGCCAGCAGTACGAGGGGGCTTAGCTACGAGCAGTACTTC. Translating gives CASSTRGLSYEQYF.

V usage is TRBV5-1 and J usage is TRBJ2-1, with TRBD2 identical over 11 bases. The CDR3 has 17 amino acids. Per germline, CDR1 SGHRS and CDR2 YFSETQ. V gave up 2 bases and J gave up 7 bases; unmatched junction bases: 11. The CDR3 region has the DNA TGCGCCAGCAGCTTCCTGGCGACTAGCGGGAATGGGAATGAGCAGTTCTTC. Translating it yields CASSFLATSGNGNEQFF.

Many counts were recorded for this clonotype. The genes are TRBV5-1 and TRBJ2-5; no definite D call. This CDR3 comprises 15 residues. CDR1 is SGHRS, CDR2 YFSETQ, per germline. V lost 0 bases and J lost 0, with 9 bases in between. In nucleotides, the CDR3 is TGCGCCAGCAGCTTGGACAGACCTTACCAAGAGACCCAGTACTTC. Translating gives CASSLDRPYQETQYF.

At least ten counts were recorded for this clonotype. This chain joins TRBV25-1 and TRBJ2-7; D gene ambiguous. The CDR3 is 15 residues long. Germline V gene lookup returns CDR1 MGHDK and CDR2 SYGVNS. V was clipped by 3 bases and J by 0 bases, with 12 bases between them. The CDR3 loop is CASSEGYPYSYEQYF. Here the CDR3 DNA reads TGTGCCAGCAGTGAGGGTTACCCATACTCCTACGAGCAGTACTTC.

Ten or more counts support this clonotype. The chain recombines TRBV4-2 with TRBJ2-5; 7 bases match TRBD2. V was clipped by 1 base and J by 0 bases; unmatched bases: 5. Per germline, CDR1 LGHNA and CDR2 YNFKEQ. This CDR3 is 16 amino acids long. DNA for the CDR3: TGTGCCAGCAGCCAAGCTATGCTAGCGGACCAAGAGACCCAGTACTTC. It codes for CASSQAMLADQETQYF.

This rearrangement joins TRBV7-8 to TRBJ2-7; D is possibly TRBD1 (6 bases). The CDR3 length is 14 residues. Germline assignment: CDR1 SGHVS and CDR2 FQNEAQ. V lost 3 bases, J lost 6 bases, and 15 bases lay in between. CDR3 sequence: CASSFRDTATEQYF. In nucleotides, the CDR3 is TGTGCCAGCAGCTTCCGGGACACCGCGACCGAGCAGTACTTC.

Only a few counts were recorded for this clonotype. The J gene is TRBJ2-1, the V gene TRBV28, with D possibly being TRBD2 (6 bases). The CDR3 loop spans 17 amino acids. CDR1 is MDHEN, CDR2 SYDVKM, per germline. V shed 6 bases and J shed 1 base, with 19 bases lying between them. CDR3 region: CASRSHGGEQSYNEQFF. DNA for the CDR3: TGTGCCAGCAGATCACACGGAGGGGAACAATCCTACAATGAGCAGTTCTTC.

The chain recombines TRBV20-1 with TRBJ2-7; 8 bases fit TRBD1. The CDR3 has 17 amino acids. Germline lookup yields CDR1 DFQATT and CDR2 SNEGSKA (reference sequence). The CDR3 DNA reads as TGCTGCGCTAGAGATTGGCCAAGGGGCAGGGGGCCCTACGAGCAGTACTTC. Translating gives CCARDWPRGRGPYEQYF.

The rearrangement uses TRBV6-1 and TRBJ1-2, with TRBD1 matching over 7 bases. This CDR3 has 15 amino acids. Unmatched junction bases numbered 10, after V lost 7 bases and J lost 2 bases. Germline CDR1 reads MNHNS; CDR2 reads SASEGT. CDR3 loop: CASITPGGPNYGYTF. In DNA form, the CDR3 reads TGTGCCAGCATCACCCCAGGGGGGCCAAACTATGGCTACACCTTC.

Remarks on this clonotype: A single base separates this from a much larger clone, so it may be a read error. The J gene is TRBJ2-5, the V gene TRBV20-1; D tentatively reads TRBD1 or TRBD2 (6 bases each). Germline assignment: CDR1 DFQATT and CDR2 SNEGSKA (reference sequence). The CDR3 has 14 amino acids. CDR3 coding DNA: TGCAGTGCTAGAGATGTGGCGGGACAAGCGACCCAGTACTTC. It encodes CSARDVAGQATQYF.

This clonotype was counted many times. The genes are TRBV10-3 and TRBJ1-2; a weak D match, TRBD1 (5 bases). V dropped 6 bases and J dropped 4 bases, with 18 bases sitting between them. This CDR3 is built from 15 residues. Germline V gives CDR1 ENHRY, CDR2 SYGVKD. CDR3 sequence: CAISPAGEGIYGYTF. DNA of the CDR3: TGTGCCATCAGCCCGGCGGGGGAAGGGATCTATGGCTACACCTTC.

This clonotype was recorded a few times. The chain couples TRBV5-1 to TRBJ2-7, with D maybe TRBD1 (6 bases). Trimming removed 2 bases from V and 3 bases from J, with 12 bases in between. CDR1 and CDR2 (germline): SGHRS, YFSETQ. The CDR3 extends over 14 amino acids. CDR3 in DNA: TGCGCCAGCAGCTTCGGACAGCGAAACTACGAGCAGTACTTC. As protein: CASSFGQRNYEQYF.

The chain uses TRBV5-4 and TRBJ2-4; D is unclear. Trimming pared 0 bases from V and 4 bases from J, leaving 5 bases between. The CDR3 extends over 13 amino acids. Germline-derived CDR1 and CDR2 are SGHNT and YYREEE (reference sequence). The CDR3 sequence is CASSLAQKNIQYF. Written as DNA, the CDR3 is TGTGCCAGCAGCTTGGCTCAGAAAAACATTCAGTACTTC.

This clonotype was seen at least ten times. The chain combines TRBV5-1 with TRBJ1-1; possibly TRBD1 for D (6 bases). CDR3 length: 15 amino acids. Looked up from germline, CDR1 is SGHRS and CDR2 is YFSETQ. V was trimmed by 4 bases and J by 11 bases, leaving 24 bases between them. In DNA, the CDR3 is TGCGCCAGCAGCCCTTTAATGGGGGCCGGCGTGAACGCTTTCTTT. Protein: CASSPLMGAGVNAFF.

There are many counts of this clonotype. V and J are TRBV12-3 or TRBV12-4 and TRBJ2-6; D could derive from TRBD1 or TRBD2 (5 bases each). Trimming shortened V by 7 bases and J by 1 base, and 17 bases separated the two germline ends. The CDR3 is 17 residues long. CDR3 nucleotides: TGTGCCAGCACCCCCGGGACGTTCGAGTCTGGGGCCAACGTCCTGACTTTC. As protein: CASTPGTFESGANVLTF.

This clonotype was recorded many times. The chain has TRBV5-1 and TRBJ2-3, with TRBD2 as a possible D gene (6 bases). The germline CDR1 and CDR2 sequences are SGHRS and YFSETQ. Trimming left V 0 bases short and J 6 bases short, with 11 bases between. The CDR3 extends over 14 amino acids. Here the CDR3 DNA reads TGCGCCAGCAGCTTGGGAGGGACTCGGGATACGCAGTATTTT. Its translation is CASSLGGTRDTQYF.

This clonotype has just a few counts. The rearrangement uses TRBV28 and TRBJ2-1, with D perhaps TRBD1 (6 bases). The CDR3 extends over 14 amino acids. CDR1 MDHEN and CDR2 SYDVKM come from the germline V gene. The V gene lost 6 bases and the J gene lost 2 bases, with 11 bases spanning the gap. The CDR3 loop reads CASRPQGTYNEQFF. The CDR3 DNA sequence: TGTGCCAGCAGGCCACAGGGAACCTACAATGAGCAGTTCTTC.

This clonotype was seen many times. DNA of the CDR3: TGTGCCAGCAGCCAAGATGGGTACGTTGAGTTTGGCACAGATACGCAGTATTTT. Translation: CASSQDGYVEFGTDTQYF. The chain joins TRBV4-2 to TRBJ2-3; D not resolved. Germline CDR1 is LGHNA and CDR2 is YNFKEQ. There are 18 residues in the CDR3. The ends were cut back, 0 bases at V and 1 base at J, with 17 bases in the middle.

In this sample, this clonotype turned up many times. The chain joins TRBV6-6 to TRBJ1-5; 7 bases line up with TRBD1. After removal of 2 bases from V and 5 bases from J, the junction contained 0 bases not matched to a gene. The CDR3 runs 13 residues. From germline, CDR1 is MNHNY and CDR2 SVGAGI (reference sequence). In nucleotides, the CDR3 is TGTGCCAGCAGTTACAGGGGGCATCAGCCCCAGCATTTT. Translating gives CASSYRGHQPQHF.

Many counts were recorded for this clonotype. The CDR3 region is CASSQDRFGGEAFF. The CDR3 nucleotides are TGCGCCAGCAGCCAAGATCGCTTCGGAGGGGAAGCTTTCTTT. The chain links TRBV4-3 to TRBJ1-1; unclear D gene. Trimming left V 0 bases short and J 8 bases short, with 13 bases between. Germline CDR1 LGHNA, CDR2 YSLEER. This CDR3 spans 14 amino acids.

This clonotype has ten or more counts. V gene TRBV4-1 combines with J gene TRBJ2-4, with 8 bases aligning to TRBD1. Germline-derived CDR1 and CDR2 are MGHRA and YSYEKL. The CDR3 length is 21 residues. The ends lost 2 bases at V and 2 bases at J; junction bases unmatched: 20. The CDR3 loop reads CASSQSLRGQGNFKTKNIQYF. The CDR3 nucleotides read TGCGCCAGCAGCCAATCACTACGAGGACAGGGAAATTTTAAGACCAAAAACATTCAGTACTTC.